This T cell receptor (beta chain) is from a study of shared clonotypes between healthy human individuals. Germline-derived CDR1 and CDR2 are MNHNS and SASEGT. This CDR3 has 15 residues. Trimming pared 7 bases from V and 1 base from J, leaving 16 bases between. Method: immunoSEQ multiplex PCR; TCRdb's copy keeps in-frame clones and lacks some. The data contain about 2 million clones, 85% to 95% of them singletons. This chain connects TRBV6-1 to TRBJ1-1; the D gene is possibly TRBD1 (6 bases). Sequencing was performed on naive CD4+ T cells sorted from blood. The sample's subset: CD45RA+ positively selected. This clonotype was sampled from a man aged 18 to 30 in good health. The CDR3 sequence: CASKEVKQGNTEAFF. The CDR3 DNA sequence: TGTGCCAGCAAGGAGGTAAAACAGGGGAACACTGAAGCTTTCTTT.